The 13 T cell receptor beta chains below all came from one sample that was sequenced in a study of shared clonotypes between healthy human individuals. Produced via immunoSEQ multiplex PCR; TCRdb's table is partial and in-frame only. The sample holds 2 million to 3 million clones, roughly 93% seen once. The sample taken for sequencing was naive CD4+ T cells from PBMCs. Subset denoted: CD45RA+ positively selected. These receptors originate from a man aged 18 to 29 in good health. Some clones in this sample may be carry-over from other donors' samples.

V usage is TRBV11-2 and J usage is TRBJ2-1, with 8 bases fitting TRBD1. Germline trimming cut 5 bases from V and 7 bases from J; bases unmatched to any gene: 16. The CDR3 runs to 17 residues. Germline CDR1 reads SGHAT; CDR2 reads FQNNGV. CDR3 nucleotide sequence: TGTGCCAGCAGCCCTTATACCCCAGGGGGCGGTAGGAATGAGCAGTTCTTC. It codes for CASSPYTPGGGRNEQFF.

The V and J genes are TRBV5-4 and TRBJ2-5; 8 bases line up with TRBD2. Per germline, CDR1 SGHNT and CDR2 YYREEE (reference sequence). V lost 0 bases and J lost 4; bases outside the gene matches: 11. This CDR3 is 17 amino acids long. The chain's CDR3 is CASSLAVAGWLGETQYF. The CDR3 region has the DNA TGTGCCAGCAGCTTGGCGGTAGCGGGATGGTTGGGAGAGACCCAGTACTTC.

The chain recombines TRBV4-1 with TRBJ1-2; TRBD1 agrees at 7 bases. The CDR3 extends over 15 amino acids. The trim removed 4 bases at V and 4 bases at J, leaving 9 bases unmatched. Germline V CDR1 and CDR2: MGHRA, YSYEKL. CDR3 residues: CASSPLPDRTYGYTF. The DNA of the CDR3 is TGCGCCAGCAGCCCCTTACCGGACAGGACCTATGGCTACACCTTC.

The chain employs TRBV6-1 and TRBJ2-1; 9 nucleotides line up with TRBD1. Germline-derived CDR1 and CDR2 are MNHNS and SASEGT. This CDR3 has 14 residues. V shed 8 bases and J 7 bases; nucleotides not matched to a gene: 9. CDR3 bases: TGTGCCAGCGGCCCGGGACAGGGAGGTAATGAGCAGTTCTTC. The encoded protein is CASGPGQGGNEQFF.

The chain links TRBV5-4 to TRBJ2-1; D might be TRBD2 (5 bases). V lost 0 bases, J lost 0 bases, and 10 bases lay in between. The CDR3 is 16 residues long. The germline gives CDR1 SGHNT, CDR2 YYREEE (reference sequence). The CDR3 DNA is TGTGCCAGCAGCTTGGGTAGCGAGAGCTCCTACAATGAGCAGTTCTTC. Its protein is CASSLGSESSYNEQFF. The whole variable domain, remainder taken from reference TRBV5-4 and TRBJ2-1, is ETGVTQSPTHLIKTRGQQVTLRCSSQSGHNTVSWYQQALGQGPQFIFQYYREEENGRGNFPPRFSGLQFPNYSSELNVNALELDDSALYLCASSLGSESSYNEQFFGPGTRLTVL.

Comments on this clone: The same CDR3 can be traced to other DNA sequences in this sample. The rearrangement uses TRBV15 and TRBJ1-1; D perhaps matches TRBD1 (5 bases). Germline V gene data show CDR1 as LNHNV and CDR2 as YYDKDF (reference sequence). V was trimmed by 0 bases and J by 5 bases, leaving 10 bases between them. The CDR3 is 14 residues long. CDR3 amino acids: CATSRDGRGTEAFF. Written as DNA, the CDR3 is TGTGCCACCAGCAGAGATGGTAGGGGAACTGAAGCTTTCTTT. Full variable domain (outside the CDR3, taken from reference TRBV15 and TRBJ1-1): DAMVIQNPRYQVTQFGKPVTLSCSQTLNHNVMYWYQQKSSQAPKLLFHYYDKDFNNEADTPDNFQSRRPNTSFCFLDIRSPGLGDTAMYLCATSRDGRGTEAFFGQGTRLTVV.

This clone appeared once. The chain employs TRBV28 and TRBJ2-5, with 10 nucleotides matching TRBD2. Trimming cost V 4 bases and J 4 bases; bases outside gene matches: 9. Per the germline V gene, CDR1 is MDHEN and CDR2 is SYDVKM. This CDR3 spans 16 amino acids. CDR3 region: CASSWLAGEWVETQYF. The CDR3 DNA reads as TGTGCCAGCAGTTGGCTAGCGGGAGAGTGGGTAGAGACCCAGTACTTC.

Remarks on this clone: This specimen includes other DNA sequences encoding the same CDR3. The chain links TRBV27 to TRBJ1-4; a possible D gene is TRBD1 (5 bases). Germline CDR1 is MNHEY and CDR2 is SMNVEV (reference sequence). This CDR3 has 15 amino acids. The germline V and J ends were trimmed by 2 bases and 1 base, with 8 bases remaining between them. The CDR3 is CASSLVGGTNEKLFF. DNA for the CDR3: TGTGCCAGCAGTTTAGTCGGGGGAACTAATGAAAAACTGTTTTTT.

The chain combines TRBV5-1 with TRBJ1-4; D gene uncertain. The V and J ends lost 7 bases and 6 bases respectively, with 19 bases between them. CDR1 and CDR2 (germline): SGHRS, YFSETQ. This CDR3 spans 15 amino acids. DNA for the CDR3: TGCGCCAGCGCTTTCTTGACGGGCGGGGATGAAAAACTGTTTTTT. This gives the protein CASAFLTGGDEKLFF.

This chain joins TRBV11-2 and TRBJ2-1; 7 bases are shared with TRBD2. This CDR3 is built from 15 residues. Germline assignment: CDR1 SGHAT and CDR2 FQNNGV. V gave up 5 bases and J gave up 9 bases; unmatched junction bases: 13. The CDR3 spells CASSPQRGSLTEQFF. The CDR3 DNA reads TGTGCCAGCAGCCCCCAACGCGGGAGTTTGACTGAGCAGTTCTTC.

This clone is a singleton in its sample. This chain uses TRBV28 with TRBJ2-5; D not resolved. Deletions cut 4 bases from V and 5 bases from J, with 5 bases between. CDR3 length equals 11 residues. The V gene's germline CDR1 is MDHEN and CDR2 SYDVKM. The CDR3 nucleotides read TGTGCCAGCAGTTCAGACGAGACCCAGTACTTC. This translates into CASSSDETQYF.

The V and J genes are TRBV28 and TRBJ2-1, with D tentatively TRBD1 (5 bases). This CDR3 has 15 amino acids. V was pared by 4 bases and J by 2 bases, with 12 bases between. Germline CDR1 is MDHEN and CDR2 is SYDVKM. For the CDR3, the DNA is TGTGCCAGCAGTTACCCTTCAGGGCCCTACAATGAGCAGTTCTTC. Translated, it gives CASSYPSGPYNEQFF.

Here the CDR3 DNA reads TGTGCCAGCAGTTCCAGACGCCAAGGGGATACGCAGTATTTT. Translating gives CASSSRRQGDTQYF. The chain has TRBV7-3 and TRBJ2-3; no firm D call. Trimming took off 6 bases at V and 6 bases at J, with 16 bases between the two ends. Per germline, CDR1 SGHTA and CDR2 FQGTGA. The CDR3 consists of 14 residues.